The sequence of this T cell receptor (beta chain) was determined in a study of T-cell reconstitution after alpha-beta-depleted transplantation in children. Unique molecular identifiers were used to barcode this TCRbeta library. TCRdb re-called the PCR reads with MiXCR, one entry per CDR3 protein. The profile shows hundreds of thousands of distinct CDR3 sequences, 8.5% to 10% of them singletons. The material sequenced was PBMCs from the stem cell graft donor, taken from the stem cell graft. This TCR derives from a human donor who donated a stem cell graft to a child with acute lymphoblastic leukemia.

The DNA for the CDR3 is TGCGCCAGCAGCCCGGGTGGGACTGAGGGACAGCCCCAGCATTTT. This gives the protein CASSPGGTEGQPQHF. The chain is built from TRBV5-1 and TRBJ1-5; TRBD1 is a possible D gene (5 bases). Trimming pared 4 bases from V and 7 bases from J, leaving 18 bases between. The CDR3 sequence is 15 residues long. Looked up from germline, CDR1 is SGHRS and CDR2 is YFSETQ.